The rows below give T cell receptor beta chains drawn from one sample of a study of regulatory T cells in long-lasting Graves disease. MiXCR was run by TCRdb on the multiplex PCR reads, yielding one entry per CDR3 protein. The sample holds roughly 350,000 distinct CDR3 sequences; under 20% are singletons and the top ten take about 19%. A further study also used this sample, focusing on T cells in Graves' hyperthyroidism and ophthalmopathy.

The sample in question was peripheral blood mononuclear cells (PBMCs), obtained at new diagnosis, from a patient treated with antithyroid drugs. Every receptor here comes from a woman younger than 35 with Graves disease. CDR3s include the opening cysteine and the closing phenylalanine or tryptophan. The D gene is left open where the match is weak. Clone size appears in some rows only: once, few, many, or a class for an expanded clone.

>.|TRBD1|TRBJ2-2|17|TRBV5-6
TGTGCCAGCAGCTTGCGGAGGACAGGAGTAAACACCGGGGAGCTGTTTTTT
CASSLRRTGVNTGELFF
>.|.|TRBJ2-3|13|TRBV20-1
TGCAGTGCTAGAAACTCCTTCGGGTTGGCGCAGTATTTT
CSARNSFGLAQYF
>many|.|TRBJ1-5|13|TRBV12-3/TRBV12-4
TGTGCCAGCAGTTTCTTCCCCGATCAGCCCCAGCATTTT
CASSFFPDQPQHF
>many|TRBD2|TRBJ2-1|20|TRBV20-1
TGCAGTGCTAGACCCCGACAGTCGACTAGCGGGAGGGGAATATTCAATGAGCAGTTCTTC
CSARPRQSTSGRGIFNEQFF
>many|.|TRBJ2-3|13|TRBV3-1
TGTGCCAGCAGCCAAAGGGATACAGATACGCAGTATTTT
CASSQRDTDTQYF
>.|.|TRBJ2-2|16|TRBV4-2
TGTGCCAGCAGCCAAGATGTCCGAGACAGCCGGCGGGAGCTGTTTTTT
CASSQDVRDSRRELFF
>.|.|TRBJ2-3|16|TRBV9
TGTGCCAGCAGCGCCGGGCCTGGGGGGGGGACAAATACGCAGTATTTT
CASSAGPGGGTNTQYF
>.|TRBD2|TRBJ2-7|15|TRBV19
TGTGCCAGTAGTATTTATCGGGACTATTACAATGAGCAGTACTTC
CASSIYRDYYNEQYF
>.|TRBD2|TRBJ2-5|14|TRBV6-5
TGTGCCAGCAGTTCCGGGGCGGGGGGAGAGACCCAGTACTTC
CASSSGAGGETQYF
>few|.|TRBJ1-6|15|TRBV11-2
TGTGCCAGCAGCCCGGGCCCTAGGGCTTATTCACCCCTCCACTTT
CASSPGPRAYSPLHF
>many|.|TRBJ2-1|12|TRBV10-3
TGTGCCATCAGGGCCTCAGGGGATGAGCAGTTCTTC
CAIRASGDEQFF
>few|TRBD1|TRBJ2-1|16|TRBV7-9
TGTGCCAGCAGCTTGGACCCGGGACAGGGATCCAATGAGCAGTCCTTC
CASSLDPGQGSNEQSF
>.|.|TRBJ2-4|17|TRBV7-9
TGTGCCAGCAGCTTAGGCGCAGCCGAGCGATACAAAAACATTCAGTACTTC
CASSLGAAERYKNIQYF
>many|.|TRBJ1-2|16|TRBV7-8
TGTGCCAGCAGCTTAGGGGGCGGAGGGAGGGACTATGGCTACACCTTC
CASSLGGGGRDYGYTF
>many|.|TRBJ1-1|13|TRBV11-2
TGTGCCAGCAGCTTCGGGACGCCTGGGGAAGCTTTCTTT
CASSFGTPGEAFF